This T cell receptor (beta chain) was documented in a study of T cell repertoires in cytomegalovirus infection. Turning to the study itself: The public TCR beta signatures pointed to both CMV infection and matching HLA type. Overall study findings and caveats: HLA-C-restricted CMV-specific TCR beta clonotypes prevailed in the ex vivo response. Identification of carriers of CMV plus the relevant HLA was achieved through cumulative public TCR beta family frequency.

The CDR3 has 16 residues. Between the trimmed V and J ends, which lost 2 bases and 6 bases, there was a span of 17 bases. TCRdb re-called the reads with MiXCR, one entry per CDR3 protein. The sample carries 300,000 or so distinct CDR3 sequences, roughly 25% recorded once. As concerns this clonotype: Its antigen is not identified.

This TCR came from a human donor in good health (CMV status not recorded). Some clones in this sample may be carry-over from other donors' samples. The chain couples TRBV12-3 or TRBV12-4 to TRBJ2-1; no reliable D call. Sequenced material: PBMCs. The CDR3 nucleotides read TGTGCCAGCAGTTTATCCGGGCAAGGTAGGCCCAATGAGCAGTTCTTC. This encodes CASSLSGQGRPNEQFF.